The 9 T cell receptor beta chains reported below all come from one sample, sequenced in a study of shared clonotypes between healthy human individuals. Using immunoSEQ multiplex PCR, the repertoire was profiled, and TCRdb retains in-frame clones only, with some absent. The repertoire includes 330,000 or so clones, more than 60% of them detected once, and 10% sits in the top ten. The sequencing sample was made of memory CD4+ T cells sorted from blood. As for subset: CD45RA-negative fraction. Every receptor here comes from a man aged 25 to 40 in good health.

The table lists this clone with many counts. The chain couples TRBV28 to TRBJ2-2; D gene unclear. The CDR3 sequence is 14 residues long. CDR1 is MDHEN and CDR2 is SYDVKM in the germline V gene. The V and J ends lost 7 bases and 4 bases respectively, with 13 bases between them. The DNA for the CDR3 is TGTGCCAGCAAGGTACAACTACCCACCGGGGAGCTGTTTTTT. Translated: CASKVQLPTGELFF.

The V call is TRBV19, the J call TRBJ2-5; 8 bases line up with TRBD1. This CDR3 has 14 amino acids. Germline CDR1 is LNHDA and CDR2 is SQIVND (reference sequence). Trimming cost V 3 bases and J 4 bases; bases outside gene matches: 4. This CDR3 is CASSIQDRVETQYF. The DNA for the CDR3 is TGTGCCAGTAGTATCCAGGACAGGGTAGAGACCCAGTACTTC.

The chain employs TRBV19 and TRBJ2-6; D is unresolved. The germline CDR1 and CDR2 sequences are LNHDA and SQIVND (reference sequence). The V end lost 6 bases, the J end lost 0 bases, and 12 bases lay between the germline ends. The CDR3 spans 16 residues. CDR3 loop: CASRRQRDSGANVLTF. CDR3 in DNA: TGTGCCAGTAGGCGCCAGCGCGACTCTGGGGCCAACGTCCTGACTTTC. The variable domain in full, completed from reference TRBV19 and TRBJ2-6, reads DGGITQSPKYLFRKEGQNVTLSCEQNLNHDAMYWYRQDPGQGLRLIYYSQIVNDFQKGDIAEGYSVSREKKESFPLTVTSAQKNPTAFYLCASRRQRDSGANVLTFGAGSRLTVL.

This clone was observed a single time. This rearrangement joins TRBV18 to TRBJ1-2, with D maybe TRBD1 (6 bases). The CDR3 has 13 residues. V dropped 3 bases and J dropped 8 bases, with 13 bases sitting between them. Germline V gene sequence: CDR1 KGHSH, CDR2 LQKENI. This CDR3 is CASSPDSQGGYTF. The CDR3 region has the DNA TGTGCCAGCTCACCGGACAGCCAGGGAGGCTACACCTTC.

A note on this clone: The same CDR3 can be traced to other DNA sequences in this sample. The chain combines TRBV7-9 with TRBJ1-1; D call uncertain. Trimming stripped 3 bases from V and 1 base from J, with 6 bases between. This CDR3 is 13 amino acids long. Per germline, CDR1 SEHNR and CDR2 FQNEAQ (reference sequence). The CDR3 is CASSFSGNTEAFF. CDR3 in DNA: TGTGCCAGCAGCTTCTCAGGGAACACTGAAGCTTTCTTT.

The chain couples TRBV5-7 to TRBJ2-3, with D uncertain. TRBV5-7 is sorted into the ORF group, with uncertain function. V gave up 2 bases and J gave up 1 base, with 11 bases separating them. This CDR3 comprises 15 residues. The CDR3 nucleotides are TGTGCCAGCAGCTTCCCCCATCCCGGCACAGATACGCAGTATTTT. Its translation is CASSFPHPGTDTQYF.

The chain employs TRBV7-9 and TRBJ2-2; 9 bases match TRBD1. Losses at the gene ends were 5 bases for V and 1 base for J; bases not matched to a gene: 5. CDR3 size: 16 residues. Germline assignment: CDR1 SEHNR and CDR2 FQNEAQ (reference sequence). CDR3 bases: TGTGCCAGCAGCAAACAGGGGGCGCAGAACACCGGGGAGCTGTTTTTT. Amino acids: CASSKQGAQNTGELFF.

This chain joins TRBV15 and TRBJ2-7; D gene uncertain. The germline CDR1 and CDR2 sequences are LNHNV and YYDKDF (reference sequence). V shed 1 base and J shed 7 bases, with 20 bases lying between them. The CDR3 extends over 16 amino acids. Here the CDR3 DNA reads TGTGCCACCAGCAGAGCAATGCCGACGAAGGGAAGAGAGCAGTACTTC. Its protein product is CATSRAMPTKGREQYF.

This clone was seen only a few times. The V gene is TRBV29-1, the J gene TRBJ2-2; a weak D match, TRBD2 (6 bases). V was shortened by 4 bases and J by 0 bases, with 15 bases between the two germline ends. Per germline, CDR1 SQVTM and CDR2 ANQGSEA. The CDR3 spans 16 residues. The CDR3 DNA reads TGCAGCGTTGCGGGAGTGGCACTCGCGAACACCGGGGAGCTGTTTTTT. Amino acids: CSVAGVALANTGELFF.